This T cell receptor beta chain was identified during a study of vaccination and CD4 T cells after COVID-19. About the research overall: Convalescent donors were composed of six males and four females, of whom two were Hispanic.

The study sequenced cultured CD4+ T cell DNA using the Oncomine TCR Beta short-read assay. TCRdb itself ran the PCR reads through MiXCR, one entry per CDR3 protein. This repertoire shows approximately 12,000 distinct CDR3 sequences, approximately 64% found once; its top ten account for roughly 27%. Treatment of the sample: roughly ten-day PBMC culture with coronavirus spike peptide pools or control peptides (ViraFEST assay). ViraFEST grew antigen-specific T cells using peptide pools, then sequenced TCRs. Concerning this clonotype itself: Its antigen is not known.

Here the sequenced sample was CD4+ T cells from blood, cultured in vitro, taken before SARS-CoV-2 vaccination. The TCR was taken from a human donor who had recovered from COVID-19.

The CDR3 is CSVPFRDSYEKLFF. Here the CDR3 DNA reads TGCAGTGTTCCCTTCCGGGACAGCTATGAAAAACTGTTTTTT. This rearrangement joins TRBV20-1 to TRBJ1-4, with 7 bases that match TRBD1. The CDR3 length is 14 residues. The germline gives CDR1 DFQATT, CDR2 SNEGSKA (reference sequence). Unmatched junction bases numbered 11, after V lost 7 bases and J lost 6 bases.